The 18 T cell receptor beta chains in this list originate from one sample, sequenced in a study of cytomegalovirus exposure and HLA in healthy donors. In the PCR, 60 Vbeta and 13 Jbeta primers were used. Produced via immunoSEQ multiplex PCR; TCRdb's table is partial and in-frame only. The sample has about 150,000 clones; around 78% are singletons. Sequenced: PBMCs. The receptor source for this set is a man in his forties in good health and CMV-seropositive.

This clone was found a few times. The chain is built from TRBV6-6 and TRBJ1-2; D may be TRBD1 (5 bases). V was shortened by 8 bases and J by 8 bases, with 18 bases between the two germline ends. CDR3 length equals 13 residues. CDR1 and CDR2 from the germline V gene are MNHNY and SVGAGI (reference sequence). CDR3 DNA sequence: TGTGCCAGCTCGGCAGGGAAGGGTTGGGGCTACACCTTC. Its translation: CASSAGKGWGYTF.

This sequence joins TRBV18 and TRBJ2-3; 7 nucleotides match TRBD2. The CDR3 is made up of 19 amino acids. In germline, CDR1 is KGHSH, CDR2 LQKENI. V gave up 3 bases and J gave up 0 bases; unmatched junction bases: 15. CDR3 sequence (DNA): TGTGCCAGCTCACCCCCGACCAAGACTAGCTCCTCTAGCACAGATACGCAGTATTTT. It encodes CASSPPTKTSSSSTDTQYF.

In the case of this clone: Relative to the germline gene, one junction end is altered; a read error may explain this. The chain is built from TRBV2 and TRBJ1-3; D might be TRBD1 (5 bases). Looked up from germline, CDR1 is SNHLY and CDR2 is FYNNEI. The CDR3 runs 17 residues. For the CDR3, the DNA is TGTGCCAGCAGTGAAGCGCTTGTCTCCGGCCTCCTATTGGGGCCTGATTTT. Its translation: CASSEALVSGLLLGPDF.

The chain uses TRBV2 and TRBJ2-2; TRBD1 is a possible D gene (6 bases). This CDR3 is 15 amino acids long. Germline-derived CDR1 and CDR2 are SNHLY and FYNNEI. The ends were cut back, 4 bases at V and 2 bases at J, with 11 bases in the middle. The CDR3 protein is CASSGTGTNTGELFF. The CDR3 DNA reads as TGTGCCAGCAGTGGAACCGGGACAAACACCGGGGAGCTGTTTTTT.

A few counts support this clone. This chain links TRBV9 with TRBJ1-1, with 7 bases matching TRBD1. Germline-derived CDR1 and CDR2 are SGDLS and YYNGEE. CDR3 length: 14 residues. After removal of 8 bases from V and 4 bases from J, the junction contained 11 bases not matched to a gene. The DNA of the CDR3 is TGTGCCAGTTCCCCCGGGACAGCCATCACTGAAGCTTTCTTT. Its translation is CASSPGTAITEAFF.

The chain uses TRBV27 and TRBJ1-2; a weak D match, TRBD1 (6 bases). The V gene lost 5 bases and the J gene lost 5 bases, with 21 bases spanning the gap. The germline V gene encodes CDR1 MNHEY and CDR2 SMNVEV (reference sequence). The length of the CDR3 is 16 residues. CDR3 region: CASSTSTGTLWYGYTF. CDR3 coding DNA: TGTGCCAGCAGTACATCAACCGGGACACTTTGGTATGGCTACACCTTC.

The chain couples TRBV7-9 to TRBJ1-1; 9 bases match TRBD1. Losses at the gene ends were 4 bases for V and 5 bases for J; bases not matched to a gene: 8. Germline CDR1 reads SEHNR; CDR2 reads FQNEAQ (reference sequence). This CDR3 is 15 amino acids long. The CDR3 region is CASSSNGQGSTEAFF. CDR3 DNA: TGTGCCAGCAGCTCCAACGGACAGGGGAGTACTGAAGCTTTCTTT.

On this clone itself: One junction end does not reproduce the germline sequence, and a read error may be involved. The chain employs TRBV7-2 and TRBJ2-3, with 7 bases identical to TRBD1. This CDR3 has 14 residues. The germline gives CDR1 SGHTA, CDR2 FQGNSA. The CDR3, as DNA: TGTGCCAGCAGCACCCAGGGGGTGACAGATATGCAGTATTTT. Amino acid sequence: CASSTQGVTDMQYF.

The chain combines TRBV28 with TRBJ1-1; D is unclear. In germline, CDR1 is MDHEN, CDR2 SYDVKM. Deletions cut 4 bases from V and 0 bases from J, with 18 bases between. The CDR3 extends over 17 amino acids. The CDR3 DNA reads as TGTGCCAGCAGTTCCTTGACGGAGGGAGCGGTGAACACTGAAGCTTTCTTT. As protein: CASSSLTEGAVNTEAFF. The full variable domain, completed using reference TRBV28 and TRBJ1-1, is DVKVTQSSRYLVKRTGEKVFLECVQDMDHENMFWYRQDPGLGLRLIYFSYDVKMKEKGDIPEGYSVSREKKERFSLILESASTNQTSMYLCASSSLTEGAVNTEAFFGQGTRLTVV.

The chain has TRBV6-5 and TRBJ1-3; D remains ambiguous. Trimming pared 7 bases from V and 0 bases from J, leaving 4 bases between. Germline CDR1 MNHEY, CDR2 SVGAGI. This CDR3 has 12 residues. CDR3 nucleotide sequence: TGTGCCAGCACCAGCTCTGGAAACACCATATATTTT. Protein: CASTSSGNTIYF.

This clone was detected a few times. The chain has TRBV19 and TRBJ1-5; 7 bases align to TRBD1. CDR1 and CDR2 from the germline V gene are LNHDA and SQIVND (reference sequence). The CDR3 is made up of 14 amino acids. J lost 5 bases, V lost 5 bases, and 6 bases had no gene match. CDR3 protein: CASSLGTDYQPQHF. In DNA, the CDR3 is TGTGCCAGTAGTTTGGGGACAGATTATCAGCCCCAGCATTTT.

V is TRBV19 and J is TRBJ2-1, with D perhaps TRBD2 (5 bases). V was pared by 6 bases and J by 0 bases, with 15 bases between. The germline CDR1 and CDR2 sequences are LNHDA and SQIVND (reference sequence). This CDR3 is built from 16 residues. The CDR3, as DNA: TGTGCCAGTAGGAGTGCGGGCCTGAGCTCCTACAATGAGCAGTTCTTC. This encodes CASRSAGLSSYNEQFF.

The chain carries TRBV19 and TRBJ1-5; maybe TRBD1 (6 bases). The CDR3 covers 13 residues. The germline V and J ends were trimmed by 3 bases and 7 bases, with 10 bases remaining between them. The germline gives CDR1 LNHDA, CDR2 SQIVND (reference sequence). CDR3 residues: CASSITGFQPQHF. Here the CDR3 DNA reads TGTGCCAGTAGTATTACAGGGTTCCAGCCCCAGCATTTT.

The rearrangement uses TRBV19 and TRBJ1-2, with 9 bases lining up with TRBD1. Germline V gene data show CDR1 as LNHDA and CDR2 as SQIVND (reference sequence). V trimming: 3 bases; J trimming: 7 bases; junction bases outside the gene matches: 6. The CDR3 has 14 amino acids. CDR3 in amino acids: CASSMLSTGGGYTF. In DNA, the CDR3 is TGTGCCAGTAGTATGCTTTCGACAGGGGGTGGCTACACCTTC.

This rearrangement joins TRBV27 to TRBJ2-2; 7 bases align to TRBD1. CDR1 MNHEY and CDR2 SMNVEV come from the germline V gene (reference sequence). The CDR3 sequence is 15 residues long. Trimming at V came to 7 bases and at J to 7 bases, leaving 12 bases not matched to a gene. The CDR3 reads CASKYEGAIGGELFF. In DNA form, the CDR3 reads TGTGCCAGCAAGTATGAGGGGGCAATTGGCGGGGAGCTGTTTTTT.

This chain links TRBV30 with TRBJ2-5, with a tentative D call TRBD1 (6 bases). The CDR3 covers 13 residues. Between the trimmed V and J ends, which lost 8 bases and 8 bases, there was a span of 21 bases. Germline loops: CDR1 GTSNPN, CDR2 SVGIG (reference sequence). The CDR3 here is CARHSGTKGTQYF. CDR3 bases: TGTGCCCGACACTCGGGGACAAAAGGAACCCAGTACTTC.

This clone was seen just once. The chain is built from TRBV6-1 and TRBJ2-7; 10 bases align to TRBD1. Germline CDR1 is MNHNS and CDR2 is SASEGT. CDR3 length equals 14 residues. V shed 5 bases, J shed 5 bases, and the junction held 6 bases outside the gene matches. The chain's CDR3 is CASSWGQGYDEQYF. The CDR3 nucleotides are TGTGCCAGCAGTTGGGGACAGGGGTACGACGAGCAGTACTTC.

This clone came up a few times. The chain recombines TRBV29-1 with TRBJ2-7; 7 bases are shared with TRBD1. Germline CDR1 SQVTM, CDR2 ANQGSEA. V was pared by 2 bases and J by 0 bases, with 10 bases of the junction left unmatched. This CDR3 spans 16 amino acids. The CDR3 spells CSVESGDSGSSYEQYF. The CDR3 DNA follows: TGCAGCGTTGAATCAGGGGACAGTGGAAGCTCCTACGAGCAGTACTTC.